These T cell receptor beta chains were read from a single sample in a study of T cell responses to AZD1222 COVID-19 vaccine. Profiled with immunoSEQ multiplex PCR; TCRdb holds only in-frame clones, not every one. The sample has 100,000 to 150,000 clones, around 85% seen once. The material was peripheral blood, obtained 28 days after the second AZD1222 dose. All receptors come from an adult who received the AZD1222 COVID-19 vaccine. CDR3s include the opening cysteine and the closing phenylalanine or tryptophan.

TRBV15,14,CATSSKGSNTEAFF
TRBV4-3,17,CASSQEGPASGANVLTF
TRBV7-9,14,CASSRLGGDSGYTF
TRBV4-2,17,CASSQDAGQRPNYGYTF
TRBV28,15,CASSRGRGWGQPQHF
TRBV5-5,14,CASSGDRGSYEQYF
TRBV6-5,15,CASRQRGTGTYEQYF
TRBV7-2,15,CASSFTGTRDYEQYF
TRBV5-8,18,CASSLVLTGSSYNSPLHF
TRBV6-2/TRBV6-3,13,CASSDRLGQPQHF
TRBV7-9,15,CASSLSSARVYEQYF
TRBV19,13,CASSVGGSYEQYF
TRBV9,16,CASSPLGTGIYNEQFF
TRBV6-2/TRBV6-3,11,CASSYGETQYF
TRBV4-3,16,CASSQGVGRSSYEQYF
TRBV9,17,CASSEGARSSWEETQYF
TRBV11-2,16,CASSLAGRLSGNTIYF
TRBV6-5,14,CASSYSSPIYGYTF
TRBV5-4,16,CASSLVRGSENTEAFF
TRBV7-8,17,CASSLVSSGLPADTQYF
TRBV7-3,16,CASSLNMAGGYNEQFF
TRBV18,15,CASSLDTGSSYEQYF
TRBV9,16,CASSVAGGGTYNEQFF
TRBV7-7,15,CASSLRRGGGDEQFF
TRBV18,16,CASSPGAAPNTGELFF
TRBV12-2,17,CASRINGQGVFSTEAFF
TRBV10-1,19,CASSESLEAGGKNTGELFF
TRBV6-5,15,CASSYGYLIGSGYTF
TRBV27,17,CASSSPQWTGTYNEQFF
TRBV24-1,16,CATSDFVGIGVDEQFF
TRBV19,13,CASSMRQLYGYTF
TRBV5-8,13,CASTVGCQETQYF
TRBV2,11,CASSPYNEQFF
TRBV9,14,CASSGTGGAETQYF
TRBV5-4,15,CASSLGGLVAYEQYF
TRBV6-4,13,CASAEGINQPQHF
TRBV12-3/TRBV12-4,12,CASSRDTGELFF
TRBV12-3/TRBV12-4,13,CASTIGRVEKLFF
TRBV6-5,13,CASSSPELGGYTF
TRBV6-5,16,CASSYFGGGANTEAFF
TRBV7-2,12,CASSAGFYEQYF
TRBV27,14,CASSLNAGYTEAFF
TRBV6-5,15,CATLGGPLTGNTIYF
TRBV6-5,14,CASSLGQGDGGQYF
TRBV10-3,14,CAISGHNGHNEQFF